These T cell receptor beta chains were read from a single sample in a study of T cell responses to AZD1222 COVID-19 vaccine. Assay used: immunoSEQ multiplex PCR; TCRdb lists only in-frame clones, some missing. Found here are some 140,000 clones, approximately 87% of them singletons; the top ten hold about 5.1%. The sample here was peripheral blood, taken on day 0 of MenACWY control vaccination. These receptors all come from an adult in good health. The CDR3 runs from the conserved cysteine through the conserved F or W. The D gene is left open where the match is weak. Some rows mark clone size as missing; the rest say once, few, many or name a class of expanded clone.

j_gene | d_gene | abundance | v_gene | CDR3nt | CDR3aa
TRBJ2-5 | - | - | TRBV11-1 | TGTGCCAGCAGCTCCGGGGAGACCCAGTACTTC | CASSSGETQYF
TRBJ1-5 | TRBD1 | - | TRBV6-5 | TGTGCCAGCAGACCACAGGGGATTGACAATCAGCCCCAGCATTTT | CASRPQGIDNQPQHF
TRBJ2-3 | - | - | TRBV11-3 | TGTGCCAGCAGGTCAGGGACTGGAAACACAGATACGCAGTATTTT | CASRSGTGNTDTQYF
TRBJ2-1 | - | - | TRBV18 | TGTGCCAGCTCACAACAGACCTGGGGCTACAATGAGCAGTTCTTC | CASSQQTWGYNEQFF
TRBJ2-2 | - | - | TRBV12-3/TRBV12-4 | TGTGCCGGCAAAGCCCTCACCGGGGAGCTGTTTTTT | CAGKALTGELFF
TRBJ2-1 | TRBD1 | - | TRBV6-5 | TGTGCCAGCAGCTCCGGACAGGCCTCCTACAATGAGCAGTTCTTC | CASSSGQASYNEQFF
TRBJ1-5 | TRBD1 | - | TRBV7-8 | TGTGCCAGCGGGTCAACAGGGGACATTAATCAGCCCCAGCATTTT | CASGSTGDINQPQHF
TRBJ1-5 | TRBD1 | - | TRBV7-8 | TGTGCCAGCAGCGTGGACAGGCTGGGATCTAATCAGCCCCAGCATTTT | CASSVDRLGSNQPQHF
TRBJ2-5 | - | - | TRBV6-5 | TGTGCCAGCAGACGCCACGGAGAGACCCAGTACTTC | CASRRHGETQYF
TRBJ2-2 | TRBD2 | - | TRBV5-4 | TGTGCCAGCAGCTTGGAGACTAGCTTCACCGGGGAGCTGTTTTTT | CASSLETSFTGELFF
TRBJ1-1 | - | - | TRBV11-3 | TGTGCCAGCAGCTCATATCAGGGCGGCACTGAAGCTTTCTTT | CASSSYQGGTEAFF
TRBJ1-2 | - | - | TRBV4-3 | TGCGCCAGCAGCCAAGATGGGGGGGCGAACTATGGCTACACCTTC | CASSQDGGANYGYTF
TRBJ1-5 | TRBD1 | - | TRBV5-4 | TGTGCCAGCAGCGATCGGGACAGGCTGGGGCCCCAGCATTTT | CASSDRDRLGPQHF
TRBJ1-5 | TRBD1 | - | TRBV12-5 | TGTGCTAGTGCCCACCCAACGGGACAGGGCGGGGAACTGATGCGGCCCCAGCATTTT | CASAHPTGQGGELMRPQHF
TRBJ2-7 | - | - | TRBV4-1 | TGCGCCAGCAGCCAAGACCCCATTCCCTCCTACGAGCAGTACTTC | CASSQDPIPSYEQYF
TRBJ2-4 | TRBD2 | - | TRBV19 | TGTGCCAGTAGTATAACCTGGTGGGGAGAGCGGGATGCGTCCAAAAACATTCAGTACTTC | CASSITWWGERDASKNIQYF
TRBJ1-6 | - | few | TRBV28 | TGTGCCAGCAGTTTATTTAGGCCGAGCTCCTATAATTCACCCCTCCACTTT | CASSLFRPSSYNSPLHF